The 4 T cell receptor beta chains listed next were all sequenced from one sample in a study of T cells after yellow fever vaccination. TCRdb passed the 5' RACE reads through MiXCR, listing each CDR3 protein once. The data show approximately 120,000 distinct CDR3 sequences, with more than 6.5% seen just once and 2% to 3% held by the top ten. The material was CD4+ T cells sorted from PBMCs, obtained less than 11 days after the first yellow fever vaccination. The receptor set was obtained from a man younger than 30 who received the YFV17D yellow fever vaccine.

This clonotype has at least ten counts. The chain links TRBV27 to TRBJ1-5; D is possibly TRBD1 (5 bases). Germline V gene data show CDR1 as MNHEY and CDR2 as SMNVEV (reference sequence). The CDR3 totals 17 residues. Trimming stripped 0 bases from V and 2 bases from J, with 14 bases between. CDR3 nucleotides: TGTGCCAGCAGTTTATCGGTCGCAGGGCATCGCAATCAGCCCCAGCATTTT. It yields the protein CASSLSVAGHRNQPQHF.

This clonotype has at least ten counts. The CDR3 protein is CASSQWGDSSYNSPLHF. In nucleotides, the CDR3 is TGCGCCAGCAGCCAATGGGGCGACAGCTCCTATAATTCACCCCTCCACTTT. The chain couples TRBV4-3 to TRBJ1-6, with D possibly matching TRBD1 (5 bases). This CDR3 has 17 amino acids. Germline CDR1 is LGHNA and CDR2 is YSLEER. Trimming removed 2 bases at V and 0 bases at J, with 11 bases between.

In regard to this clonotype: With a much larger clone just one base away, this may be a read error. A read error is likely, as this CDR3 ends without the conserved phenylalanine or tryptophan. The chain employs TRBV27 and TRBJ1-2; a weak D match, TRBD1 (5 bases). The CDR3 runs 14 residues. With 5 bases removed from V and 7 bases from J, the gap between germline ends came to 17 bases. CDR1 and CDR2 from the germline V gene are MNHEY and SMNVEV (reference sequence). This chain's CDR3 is CASSPQGPRGGYTY. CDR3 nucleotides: TGTGCCAGCAGTCCTCAGGGTCCGAGGGGTGGCTACACCTAC.

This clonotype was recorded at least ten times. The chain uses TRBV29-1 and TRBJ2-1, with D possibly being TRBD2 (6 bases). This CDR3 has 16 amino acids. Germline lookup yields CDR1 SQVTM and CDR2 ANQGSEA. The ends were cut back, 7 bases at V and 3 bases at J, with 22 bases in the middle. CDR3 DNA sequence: TGCAGCGGGGGAGGAACGGTCGGGGTTTACTACAATGAGCAGTTCTTC. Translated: CSGGGTVGVYYNEQFF.